A selection of T cell receptor beta chains follows, all from one sample in a study of PD-L1 blockade in urothelial cancer. The table came from immunoSEQ multiplex PCR; TCRdb's copy has only in-frame clones and leaves some out. The table records around 100,000 clones, about 91% of them present only once. The sample here was PBMCs, taken around atezolizumab (anti-PD-L1) treatment. The receptors originated from a man aged 60-69 years with urothelial cancer. Both conserved end residues are part of each CDR3. A D gene is named only where the DNA matches it firmly. Clone size is not always given. Where it is, it says once, few, many or a class for expanded clones.

>TRBV6-5|TRBD1|TRBJ1-2|13|-
TGTGCCAGCAGTCGGACAGGGGGCTTTGGCTACACCTTC
CASSRTGGFGYTF
>TRBV27|TRBD2|TRBJ2-7|16|-
TGTGCCAGCAGTAGTTCTAGCGGGGGGCAATCCTACGAGCAGTACTTC
CASSSSSGGQSYEQYF
>TRBV29-1|-|TRBJ1-2|11|-
TGCAGTGCTACAGTGGGCTATGGCTACACCTTC
CSATVGYGYTF
>TRBV7-2|TRBD1|TRBJ2-1|14|-
TGTGCCAGCAGCTCAGGACAGGGGGGGAATGAGCAGTTCTTC
CASSSGQGGNEQFF
>TRBV28|-|TRBJ2-3|14|-
TGTGCCAGCAGTGATCGGAGGCTCACAGATACGCAGTATTTT
CASSDRRLTDTQYF
>TRBV4-2|TRBD2|TRBJ2-2|16|once
TGTGCCAGCAGCCAGACCGGGACTAGACTCACCGGGGAGCTGTTTTTT
CASSQTGTRLTGELFF
>TRBV19|-|TRBJ1-1|17|-
TGTGCCAGTAGTATTGTTGGCGCAGGCCCGCGTGATGGTGAAGCTTTCTTT
CASSIVGAGPRDGEAFF
>TRBV4-3|-|TRBJ1-2|12|once
TGCGCCAGCAGCGTCCGGGGTGATGGCTACACCTTC
CASSVRGDGYTF
>TRBV6-5|-|TRBJ2-7|14|-
TGTGCCAGCAGGCGACAGGTTAACTCCTACGAGCAGTACTTC
CASRRQVNSYEQYF
>TRBV6-1|TRBD1|TRBJ2-1|16|-
TGTGCCAGCAGTGGGGCCGGGACAGGGTCCTACAATGAGCAGTTCTTC
CASSGAGTGSYNEQFF
>TRBV7-2|-|TRBJ2-7|11|-
TGTGCCAGCAGCTTAACAAACGAGCAGTACTTC
CASSLTNEQYF
>TRBV5-1|TRBD2|TRBJ2-5|14|-
TGCGCCAGCAGCAATAGCGGGGCCGGAGAGACCCAGTACTTC
CASSNSGAGETQYF
>TRBV5-6|-|TRBJ2-5|11|once
TGTGCCAGCAACCTGGGGAGGACCCAGTACTTC
CASNLGRTQYF
>TRBV5-4|TRBD1|TRBJ2-1|14|-
TGTGCCAGCTTTAGGGGACAGGGGCCTCTCGACCCGTTCTTC
CASFRGQGPLDPFF
>TRBV5-4|TRBD1|TRBJ2-1|13|-
TGTGCCAGCAGCTCCCCTCCGGGACAGGGGTTTTTCTTC
CASSSPPGQGFFF
>TRBV30|TRBD1|TRBJ2-6|16|-
TGTGCCTGGAGGGGACAGGGGGCTGGAGGGGCCAACGTCCTGACTTTC
CAWRGQGAGGANVLTF
>TRBV4-3|-|TRBJ2-3|16|-
TGCGCCAGCAGCCGCAACCGACAGATTAGCACAGATACGCAGTATTTT
CASSRNRQISTDTQYF
>TRBV5-1|TRBD2|TRBJ2-5|17|-
TGCGCCAGCAGCTTGGGAGCTAGCGGGACCATTCAAGAGACCCAGTACTTC
CASSLGASGTIQETQYF
>TRBV6-6|TRBD2|TRBJ2-1|14|-
TGTGCCAGCAGTTACGGCGGGAGGTTTTATGAGCAGTTCTTC
CASSYGGRFYEQFF
>TRBV9|TRBD1|TRBJ2-5|15|few
TGTGCCAGCAGCGTTAAGACAGGGGGCAGAGAGACCCAGTACTTC
CASSVKTGGRETQYF
>TRBV10-1|TRBD1|TRBJ1-1|16|-
TGCGCCAGCAGTACAGGGGACAGCCGAATGAACACTGAAGCTTTCTTT
CASSTGDSRMNTEAFF
>TRBV10-2|-|TRBJ1-5|14|-
TGCGCCAGCAGTGAGTCCGGGATGGATCAGCCCCAGCATTTT
CASSESGMDQPQHF
>TRBV5-1|-|TRBJ2-3|16|-
TGCGCCAGCAGCTCGGGACTTCTTGGTACGGGAGATACGCAGTATTTT
CASSSGLLGTGDTQYF
>TRBV5-3|-|TRBJ2-4|14|-
TGTGCCAGAAACTCCAAACTAGCCAAAAACATTCAGTACTTC
CARNSKLAKNIQYF
>TRBV2|-|TRBJ2-2|11|few
TGTGCCAGCACCAGGACCGGGGAGCTGTTTTTT
CASTRTGELFF
>TRBV4-1|-|TRBJ2-1|15|-
TGCGCCAGCAGCCAAGGGCGGAACACCGACAATGAGCAGTTCTTC
CASSQGRNTDNEQFF
>TRBV7-2|-|TRBJ1-1|13|-
TGTGCCAGCAGCTTCACACCAGACACTGAAGCTTTCTTT
CASSFTPDTEAFF
>TRBV18|TRBD1|TRBJ1-1|16|-
TGTGCCAGCTCGCGCGGGACAGGGACTATGAACACTGAAGCTTTCTTT
CASSRGTGTMNTEAFF
>TRBV19|TRBD2|TRBJ2-2|15|-
TGTGCCAGCCATCCCGTGGGAGGGGAGGCCGGGGAGCTGTTTTTT
CASHPVGGEAGELFF